The sequence of this TCR beta chain was determined in a study of cytomegalovirus exposure and HLA in healthy donors. Trimming stripped 6 bases from V and 3 bases from J, with 18 bases between. CDR3 size: 15 residues. The V gene's germline CDR1 is SGHAT and CDR2 FQNNGV. In the PCR, 60 Vbeta and 13 Jbeta primers were used. Method: immunoSEQ multiplex PCR; TCRdb's copy keeps in-frame clones and lacks some. This sample yields about 60,000 clones, of which 65% to 85% are seen a single time; under 3% belongs to the top ten. The clonotype comes from a woman younger than 45 in good health and CMV-seronegative. Input material: PBMCs. This rearrangement joins TRBV11-2 to TRBJ2-7, with D uncertain. The CDR3 nucleotides read TGTGCCAGCAGTCCGCTGAGAGGCCGCCTCTACGAGCAGTACTTC. It translates to CASSPLRGRLYEQYF. The full variable domain, completed using reference TRBV11-2 and TRBJ2-7, is EAGVAQSPRYKIIEKRQSVAFWCNPISGHATLYWYQQILGQGPKLLIQFQNNGVVDDSQLPKDRFSAERLKGVDSTLKIQPAKLEDSAVYLCASSPLRGRLYEQYFGPGTRLTVT.